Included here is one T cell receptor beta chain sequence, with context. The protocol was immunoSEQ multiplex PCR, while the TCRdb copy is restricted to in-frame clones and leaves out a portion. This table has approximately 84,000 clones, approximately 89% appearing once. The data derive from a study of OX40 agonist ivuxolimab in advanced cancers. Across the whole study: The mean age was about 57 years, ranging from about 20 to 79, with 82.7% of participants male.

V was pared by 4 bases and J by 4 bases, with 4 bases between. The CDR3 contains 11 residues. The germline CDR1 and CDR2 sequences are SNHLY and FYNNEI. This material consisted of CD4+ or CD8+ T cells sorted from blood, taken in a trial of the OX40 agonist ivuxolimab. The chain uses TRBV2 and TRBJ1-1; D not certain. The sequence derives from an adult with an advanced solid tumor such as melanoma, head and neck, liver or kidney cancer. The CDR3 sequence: CASSVFTEAFF. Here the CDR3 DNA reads TGTGCCAGCAGTGTGTTCACTGAAGCTTTCTTT. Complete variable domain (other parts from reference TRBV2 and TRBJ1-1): EPEVTQTPSHQVTQMGQEVILRCVPISNHLYFYWYRQILGQKVEFLVSFYNNEISEKSEIFDDQFSVERPDGSNFTLKIRSTKLEDSAMYFCASSVFTEAFFGQGTRLTVV.